This T cell receptor (beta chain) derives from a study of Graves' ophthalmopathy and Graves' hyperthyroidism. Overall study results and limits: Blood also contained most of the expanded thyroid clonotypes above 0.001 frequency.

The germline CDR1 and CDR2 sequences are DFQATT and SNEGSKA (reference sequence). The trim removed 0 bases at V and 9 bases at J, leaving 8 bases unmatched. This CDR3 contains 14 residues. Of note for this clonotype: Its specificity is not known.

RNA transcripts were the template, and TCR beta CDR3 regions were amplified from them. Scientists carried out first-round RT-PCR using HTBI primers and then a second-round multiplex PCR. From the multiplex PCR reads, TCRdb called clonotypes with MiXCR, one entry per CDR3 protein. The data show over a million distinct CDR3 sequences, around a third seen once. Input material: peripheral blood or thyroid tissue (not recorded which). The clonotype comes from an adult man with Graves' hyperthyroidism. The rearrangement links TRBV20-1 to TRBJ2-7, with 10 bases matching TRBD1. The DNA of the CDR3 is TGCAGTGCTAGAGACACCGGGACAGGGGATATGCAGTACTTC. As protein: CSARDTGTGDMQYF.